This is a list of T cell receptor beta chains from one sample in a study of blood T cell repertoires in COVID-19. Assay used: immunoSEQ multiplex PCR; TCRdb lists only in-frame clones, some missing. The data contain approximately 170,000 clones, 70% to 90% of them singletons. Sequenced sample: peripheral blood. Receptors originate from a man older than 75 with COVID-19, enrolled during active disease. The CDR3 runs from the conserved cysteine through the conserved F or W. The size field is filled for only some rows; it gives once, few, many or a size class.

TRBJ1-1	TRBV7-8	few	CATGGRNTEAFF
TRBJ1-3	TRBV5-5	NA	CASSDLGILGGGYSGNTIYF
TRBJ2-1	TRBV2	NA	CASRNRGGSYNEQFF
TRBJ1-2	TRBV6-1	NA	CASMRPGTGGSGYTF
TRBJ1-2	TRBV20-1	NA	CSAKRSGGYTF
TRBJ1-5	TRBV19	NA	CASSIASLTGYQPQHF
TRBJ2-5	TRBV5-5	NA	CASSLVGSGGETQYF
TRBJ2-1	TRBV5-1	NA	CASSPRTGSGEQFF
TRBJ1-5	TRBV18	NA	CASSPSRGVRNQPQHF
TRBJ1-5	TRBV18	NA	CASSPISTDRLSNQPQHF
TRBJ1-1	TRBV4-3	NA	CASSQEGGTEAFF
TRBJ2-7	TRBV10-3	NA	CAISGKVVAGSSYEQYF
TRBJ1-1	TRBV5-1	NA	CASAVILNTEAFF
TRBJ1-1	TRBV10-3	NA	CAIKGFSDTEAFF
TRBJ2-7	TRBV3-1/TRBV3-2	NA	CASSQTGTGPYEQYF
TRBJ1-6	TRBV5-8	NA	CASRSTGTGDSPLHF
TRBJ1-5	TRBV28	NA	CASRSRGQGNQPQHF
TRBJ2-1	TRBV5-1	NA	CASSLPRTSGVQFF
TRBJ2-3	TRBV15	NA	CATSRDPRGGQLSTDTQYF
TRBJ1-4	TRBV5-4	NA	CASSPEGGLDEKLFF
TRBJ1-1	TRBV5-8	once	CASSKTWNTEAFF
TRBJ1-5	TRBV7-8	NA	CASSFSGGAQHF
TRBJ1-1	TRBV5-4	NA	CASSLVDRATEAFF
TRBJ1-2	TRBV5-1	NA	CASSLNSDYGYTF
TRBJ1-4	TRBV5-1	NA	CASSLLETGPNEKLFF
TRBJ2-1	TRBV13	NA	CASSLRAAGGLNEQFF
TRBJ2-5	TRBV19	NA	CASSIGGAGVAETQYF
TRBJ2-3	TRBV29-1	NA	CSSEGAGGSTDTQYF
TRBJ2-5	TRBV3-1/TRBV3-2	once	CASSLAGGQYQETQYF
TRBJ2-5	TRBV5-4	NA	CASSPAVGTQYF
TRBJ2-5	TRBV5-1	NA	CASSLGLAEGETQYF
TRBJ1-3	TRBV18	once	CASSSTGSDTIYF
TRBJ2-5	TRBV5-4	NA	CASSYNLDRGRETQYF
TRBJ2-1	TRBV6-5	NA	CASSYRRDSEQFF
TRBJ2-4	TRBV18	NA	CASSPPFSTPEVLAKNIQYF
TRBJ2-7	TRBV7-9	NA	CASSLRGQGYEQYF
TRBJ2-7	TRBV9	once	CASSVSLLEGANYEQYF
TRBJ1-3	TRBV6-6	NA	CASSYAHTIYF
TRBJ1-5	TRBV5-8	NA	CASSPMRISAHSPPQHF
TRBJ1-2	TRBV7-5	NA	CARSLALRATRYTF
TRBJ2-5	TRBV2	NA	CASRDGRGETQYF
TRBJ2-2	TRBV10-3	NA	CAISADRALNTGELFF
TRBJ2-5	TRBV6-5	NA	CASSATGMETQYF
TRBJ1-2	TRBV10-3	NA	CAISDRTGRYGYTF
TRBJ1-2	TRBV12-3/TRBV12-4	once	CASSPGAGYGYTF
TRBJ1-1	TRBV10-1	once	CASSESDLASSTEAFF
TRBJ1-1	TRBV5-1	NA	CASSLVGGMNTEAFF
TRBJ1-2	TRBV6-5	NA	CASSYSIGADYGYTF
TRBJ2-4	TRBV7-3	NA	CASSRGLRGIQYF
TRBJ2-7	TRBV9	NA	CASTKGGGSSYEQYF
TRBJ2-3	TRBV6-2/TRBV6-3	NA	CASSYLPGMVSTDTQYF
TRBJ1-1	TRBV5-4	NA	CASSFYVRAEAFF
TRBJ1-2	TRBV7-2	NA	CASSTSRLYGYTF
TRBJ1-2	TRBV6-2/TRBV6-3	NA	CASSYSAGGGYTF
TRBJ1-2	TRBV29-1	NA	CSVGTGGGYTF
TRBJ1-3	TRBV4-1	NA	CASSQVSAGSGNTIYF
TRBJ2-2	TRBV10-1	NA	CASRRGPNTGELFF
TRBJ2-7	TRBV10-3	NA	CAISTGGAYEQYF
TRBJ2-1	TRBV28	NA	CASRDRGSYNEQFF